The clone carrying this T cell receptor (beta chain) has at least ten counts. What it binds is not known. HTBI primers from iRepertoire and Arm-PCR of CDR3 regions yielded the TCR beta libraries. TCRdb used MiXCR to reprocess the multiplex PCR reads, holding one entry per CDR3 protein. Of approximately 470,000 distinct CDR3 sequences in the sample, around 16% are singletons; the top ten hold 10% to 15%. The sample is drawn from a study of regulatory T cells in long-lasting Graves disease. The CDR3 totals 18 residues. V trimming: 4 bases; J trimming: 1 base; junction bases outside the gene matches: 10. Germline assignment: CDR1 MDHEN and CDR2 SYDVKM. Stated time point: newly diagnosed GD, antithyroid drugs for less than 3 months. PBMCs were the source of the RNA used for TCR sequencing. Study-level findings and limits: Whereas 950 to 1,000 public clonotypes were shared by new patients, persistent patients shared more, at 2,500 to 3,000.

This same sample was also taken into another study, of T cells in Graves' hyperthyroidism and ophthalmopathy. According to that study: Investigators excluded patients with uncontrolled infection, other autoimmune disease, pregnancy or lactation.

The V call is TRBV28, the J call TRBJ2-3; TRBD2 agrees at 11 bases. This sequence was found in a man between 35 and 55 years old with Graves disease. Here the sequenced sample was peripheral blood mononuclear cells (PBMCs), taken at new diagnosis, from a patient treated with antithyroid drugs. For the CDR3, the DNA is TGTGCCAGCAGTTCACGTCCTAGCGGGAGGTGGGGCACAGATACGCAGTATTTT. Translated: CASSSRPSGRWGTDTQYF.